This T cell receptor (beta chain) was recorded in a study of T cell responses to AZD1222 COVID-19 vaccine. TCRdb's table, derived via immunoSEQ multiplex PCR, lists solely in-frame clones and lacks some. The sample lists 25,000 or so clones, 80% to 90% occurring once. The CDR3 spans 14 residues. Trimming stripped 5 bases from V and 2 bases from J, with 13 bases between. Germline V gene data show CDR1 as SEHNR and CDR2 as FQNEAQ (reference sequence). Study results and limitations: CD4 TCRs linked to vaccination spanned spike, dominating at 160-218 and 743-854. Baseline serology detected seropositivity in only a handful of AZD1222 recipients. Unmutated variant regions reportedly attract nearly half of all spike-specific TCRs. The donor cohort was predominantly white British with a female majority, and clonal diversity may have been underestimated.

Comments on this clone: Its antigen remains unknown.

This sequence originates from an adult who received the AZD1222 COVID-19 vaccine. The material sequenced was peripheral blood, taken 28 days after the second AZD1222 dose. This chain uses TRBV7-9 with TRBJ2-7; D possibly uses TRBD1 or TRBD2 (5 bases each). The CDR3 spells CASSLRDGTYEQYF. In DNA form, the CDR3 reads TGTGCCAGCAGCCTACGGGACGGAACCTACGAGCAGTACTTC.